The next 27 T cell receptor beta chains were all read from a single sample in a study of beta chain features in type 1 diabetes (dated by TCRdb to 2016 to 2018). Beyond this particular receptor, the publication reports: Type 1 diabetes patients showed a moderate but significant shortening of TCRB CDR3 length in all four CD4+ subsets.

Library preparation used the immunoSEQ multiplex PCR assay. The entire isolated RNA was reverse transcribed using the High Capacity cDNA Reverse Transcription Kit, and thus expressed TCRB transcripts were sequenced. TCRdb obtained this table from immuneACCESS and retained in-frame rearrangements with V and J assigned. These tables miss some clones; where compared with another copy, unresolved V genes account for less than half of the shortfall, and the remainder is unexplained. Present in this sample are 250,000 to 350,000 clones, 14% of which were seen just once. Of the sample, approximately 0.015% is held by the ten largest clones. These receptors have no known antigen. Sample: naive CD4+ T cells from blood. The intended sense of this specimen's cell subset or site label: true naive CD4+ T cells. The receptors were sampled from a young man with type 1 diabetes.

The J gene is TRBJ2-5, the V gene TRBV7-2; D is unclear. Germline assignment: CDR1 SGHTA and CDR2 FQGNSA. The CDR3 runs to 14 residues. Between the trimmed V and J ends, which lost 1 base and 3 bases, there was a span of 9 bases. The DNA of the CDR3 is TGTGCCAGCAGCTTAGTAAAGCGAGAAGAGACCCAGTACTTC. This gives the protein CASSLVKREETQYF.

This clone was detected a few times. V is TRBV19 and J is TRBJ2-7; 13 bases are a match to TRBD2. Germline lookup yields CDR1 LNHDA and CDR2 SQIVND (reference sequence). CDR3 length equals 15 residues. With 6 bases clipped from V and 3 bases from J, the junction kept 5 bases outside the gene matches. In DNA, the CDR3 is TGTGCCAGTAGCTCGGGGACTAGCGGGAACTACGAGCAGTACTTC. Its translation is CASSSGTSGNYEQYF.

CDR3 region: CSVSFGRRGVNTEAFF. For the CDR3, the DNA is TGCAGCGTTTCTTTCGGGCGCCGGGGAGTGAACACTGAAGCTTTCTTT. The chain has TRBV29-1 and TRBJ1-1; D gene ambiguous. The germline V gene has CDR1 SQVTM and CDR2 ANQGSEA. V lost 5 bases to trimming and J lost 0 bases, with 19 bases between them. The CDR3 spans 16 residues. Variable domain in full (rest from reference TRBV29-1 and TRBJ1-1): SAVISQKPSRDICQRGTSLTIQCQVDSQVTMMFWYRQQPGQSLTLIATANQGSEATYESGFVIDKFPISRPNLTFSTLTVSNMSPEDSSIYLCSVSFGRRGVNTEAFFGQGTRLTVV.

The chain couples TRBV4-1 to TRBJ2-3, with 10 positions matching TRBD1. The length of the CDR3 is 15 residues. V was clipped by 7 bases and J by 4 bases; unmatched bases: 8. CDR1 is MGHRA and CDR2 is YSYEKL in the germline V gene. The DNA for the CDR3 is TGCGCCAGCACCTCACTCGGACAGGGGGCAGATACGCAGTATTTT. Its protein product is CASTSLGQGADTQYF.

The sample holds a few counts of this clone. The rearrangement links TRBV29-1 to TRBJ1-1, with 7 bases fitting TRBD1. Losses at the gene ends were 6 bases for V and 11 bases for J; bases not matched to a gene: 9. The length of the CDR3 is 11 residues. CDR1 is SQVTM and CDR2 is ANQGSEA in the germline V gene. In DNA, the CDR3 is TGCAGCGTGGATACAACAGGGGCCGCTTTCTTT. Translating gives CSVDTTGAAFF. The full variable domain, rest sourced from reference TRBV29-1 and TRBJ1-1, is SAVISQKPSRDICQRGTSLTIQCQVDSQVTMMFWYRQQPGQSLTLIATANQGSEATYESGFVIDKFPISRPNLTFSTLTVSNMSPEDSSIYLCSVDTTGAAFFGQGTRLTVV.

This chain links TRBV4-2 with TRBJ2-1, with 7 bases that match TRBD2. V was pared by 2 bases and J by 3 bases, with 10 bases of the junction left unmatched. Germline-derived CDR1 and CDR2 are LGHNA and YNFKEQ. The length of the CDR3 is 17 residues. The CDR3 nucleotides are TGTGCCAGCAGCCAATACATGGGAAGCGGGGACTACAATGAGCAGTTCTTC. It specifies CASSQYMGSGDYNEQFF.

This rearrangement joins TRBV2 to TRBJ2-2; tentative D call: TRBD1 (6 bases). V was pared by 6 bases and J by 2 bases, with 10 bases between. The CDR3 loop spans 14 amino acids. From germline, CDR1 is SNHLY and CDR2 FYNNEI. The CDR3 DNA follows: TGTGCCAGCAGCCTGGACAGTAACACCGGGGAGCTGTTTTTT. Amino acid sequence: CASSLDSNTGELFF.

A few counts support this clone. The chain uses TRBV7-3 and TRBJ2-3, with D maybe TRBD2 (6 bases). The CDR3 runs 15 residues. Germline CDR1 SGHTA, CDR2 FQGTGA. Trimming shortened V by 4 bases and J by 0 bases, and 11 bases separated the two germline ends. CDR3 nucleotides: TGTGCCAGCAGCTCACAGAGCGGGAGCACAGATACGCAGTATTTT. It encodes CASSSQSGSTDTQYF.

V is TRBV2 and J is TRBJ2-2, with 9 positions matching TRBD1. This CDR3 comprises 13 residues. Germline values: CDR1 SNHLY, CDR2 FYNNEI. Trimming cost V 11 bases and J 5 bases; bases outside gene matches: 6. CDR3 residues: CAGRQGVTGELFF. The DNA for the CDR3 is TGTGCCGGTAGACAGGGGGTTACCGGGGAGCTGTTTTTT.

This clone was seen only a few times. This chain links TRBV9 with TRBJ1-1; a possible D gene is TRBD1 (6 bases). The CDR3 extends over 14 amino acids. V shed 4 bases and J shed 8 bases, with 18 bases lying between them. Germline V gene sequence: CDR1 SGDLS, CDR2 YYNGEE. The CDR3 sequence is CASSFGQRSPEAFF. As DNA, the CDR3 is TGTGCCAGCAGCTTCGGACAGCGCTCCCCCGAAGCTTTCTTT.

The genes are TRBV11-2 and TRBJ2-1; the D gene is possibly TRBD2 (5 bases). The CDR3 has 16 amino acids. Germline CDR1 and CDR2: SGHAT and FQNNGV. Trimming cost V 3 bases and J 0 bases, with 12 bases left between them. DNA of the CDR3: TGTGCCAGCAGCTTGGCATCGGGGAACTCCTACAATGAGCAGTTCTTC. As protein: CASSLASGNSYNEQFF.

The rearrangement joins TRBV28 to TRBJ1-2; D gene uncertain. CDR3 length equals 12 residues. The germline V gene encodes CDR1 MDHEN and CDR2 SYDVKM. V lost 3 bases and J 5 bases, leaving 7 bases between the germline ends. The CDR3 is CASSFPAYGYTF. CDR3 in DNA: TGTGCCAGCAGTTTTCCAGCGTATGGCTACACCTTC.

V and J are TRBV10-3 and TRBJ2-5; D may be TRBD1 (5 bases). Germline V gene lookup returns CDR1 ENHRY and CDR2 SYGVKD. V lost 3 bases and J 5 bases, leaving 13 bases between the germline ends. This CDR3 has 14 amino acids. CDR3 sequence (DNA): TGTGCCATCAGTGATGCAGGGTTTGCTGAGACCCAGTACTTC. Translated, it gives CAISDAGFAETQYF.

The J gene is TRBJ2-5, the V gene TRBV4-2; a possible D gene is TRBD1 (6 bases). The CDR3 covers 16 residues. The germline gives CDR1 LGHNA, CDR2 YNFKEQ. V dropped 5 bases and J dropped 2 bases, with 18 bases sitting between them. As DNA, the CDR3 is TGTGCCAGCAGCACCAGGTCAGGGGACCCTCAAGAGACCCAGTACTTC. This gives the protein CASSTRSGDPQETQYF.

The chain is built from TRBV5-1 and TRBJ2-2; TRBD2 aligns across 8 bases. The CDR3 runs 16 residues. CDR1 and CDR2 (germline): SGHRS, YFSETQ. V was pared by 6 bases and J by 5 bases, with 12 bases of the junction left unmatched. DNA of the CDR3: TGCGCCAGCACCCTGCGGGGGGCTTCGAGTACCGGGGAGCTGTTTTTT. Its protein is CASTLRGASSTGELFF.

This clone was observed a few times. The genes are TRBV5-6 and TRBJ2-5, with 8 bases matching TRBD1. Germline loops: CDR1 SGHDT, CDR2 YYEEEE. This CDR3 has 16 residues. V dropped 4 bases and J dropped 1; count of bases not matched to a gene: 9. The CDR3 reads CASSRETGAIQETQYF. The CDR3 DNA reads TGTGCCAGCAGCCGTGAGACAGGGGCGATCCAAGAGACCCAGTACTTC.

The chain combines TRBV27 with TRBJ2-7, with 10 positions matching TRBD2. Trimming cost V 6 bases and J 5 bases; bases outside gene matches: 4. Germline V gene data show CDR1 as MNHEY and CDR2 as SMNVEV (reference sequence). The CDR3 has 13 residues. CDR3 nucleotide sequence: TGTGCCAGCAGGGTAGCGGGAGGCCACGAGCAGTACTTC. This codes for CASRVAGGHEQYF.

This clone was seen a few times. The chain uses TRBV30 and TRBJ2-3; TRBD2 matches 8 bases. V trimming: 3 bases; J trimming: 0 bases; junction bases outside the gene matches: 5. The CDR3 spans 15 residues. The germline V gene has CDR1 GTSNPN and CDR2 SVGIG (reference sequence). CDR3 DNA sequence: TGTGCCTGGAGCGGACTAGCCGTTAGCACAGATACGCAGTATTTT. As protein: CAWSGLAVSTDTQYF.

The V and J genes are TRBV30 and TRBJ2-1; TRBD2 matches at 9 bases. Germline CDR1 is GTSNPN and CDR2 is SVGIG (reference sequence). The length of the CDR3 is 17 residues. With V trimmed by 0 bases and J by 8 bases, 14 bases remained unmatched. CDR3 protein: CAWSVVRAGGGRYEQFF. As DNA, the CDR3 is TGTGCCTGGAGTGTAGTTCGGGCGGGAGGGGGTCGTTATGAGCAGTTCTTC.

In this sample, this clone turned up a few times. The CDR3 reads CASSARGTSGNNEQFF. CDR3 DNA sequence: TGTGCCAGCAGCGCCAGGGGGACTAGCGGTAACAATGAGCAGTTCTTC. The V and J genes are TRBV11-1 and TRBJ2-1; TRBD2 matches at 11 bases. The V segment lost 5 bases and the J segment 5 bases; nucleotides outside the gene matches: 8. The CDR3 has 16 residues. The germline V gene encodes CDR1 SGHAT and CDR2 FQDESV (reference sequence).

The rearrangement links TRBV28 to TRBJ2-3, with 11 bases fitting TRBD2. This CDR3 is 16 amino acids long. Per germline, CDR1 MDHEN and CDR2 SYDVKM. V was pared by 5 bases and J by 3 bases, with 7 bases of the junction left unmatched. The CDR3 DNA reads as TGTGCCAGCAGTCGACTTTCTAGCGGGAGGACAGATACGCAGTATTTT. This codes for CASSRLSSGRTDTQYF.

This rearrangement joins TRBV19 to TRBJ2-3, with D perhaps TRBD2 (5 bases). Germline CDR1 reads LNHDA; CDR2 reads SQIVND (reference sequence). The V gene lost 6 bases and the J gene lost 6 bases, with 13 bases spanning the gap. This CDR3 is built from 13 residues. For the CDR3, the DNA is TGTGCCAGTAGGGAGGCCAATGGGGATACGCAGTATTTT. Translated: CASREANGDTQYF.

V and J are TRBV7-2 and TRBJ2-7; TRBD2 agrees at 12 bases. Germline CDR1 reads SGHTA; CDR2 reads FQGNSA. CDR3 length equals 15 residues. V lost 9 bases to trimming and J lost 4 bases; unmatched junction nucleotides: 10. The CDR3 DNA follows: TGTGCCAGAGGACTAGCGGGGTTTCCTTTATACGAGCAGTACTTC. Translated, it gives CARGLAGFPLYEQYF.

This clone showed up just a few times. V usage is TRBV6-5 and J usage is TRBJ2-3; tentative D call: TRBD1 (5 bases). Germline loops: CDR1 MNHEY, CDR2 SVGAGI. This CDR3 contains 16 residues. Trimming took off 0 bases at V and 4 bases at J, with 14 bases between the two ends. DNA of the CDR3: TGTGCCAGCAGTTACTCTATCCAGGGTGGTGCAGATACGCAGTATTTT. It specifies CASSYSIQGGADTQYF.

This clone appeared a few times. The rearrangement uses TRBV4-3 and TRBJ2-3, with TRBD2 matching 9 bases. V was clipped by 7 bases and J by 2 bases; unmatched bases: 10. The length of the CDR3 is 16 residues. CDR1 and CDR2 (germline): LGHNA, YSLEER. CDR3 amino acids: CASKQRLAAYTDTQYF. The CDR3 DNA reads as TGCGCCAGCAAACAAAGACTAGCGGCGTACACAGATACGCAGTATTTT.

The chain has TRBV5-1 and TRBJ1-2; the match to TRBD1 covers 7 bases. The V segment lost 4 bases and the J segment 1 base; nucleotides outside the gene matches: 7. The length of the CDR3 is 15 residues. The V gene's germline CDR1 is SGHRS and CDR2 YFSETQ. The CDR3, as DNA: TGCGCCAGCAGCATAGCAGGGGGAAATAACTATGGCTACACCTTC. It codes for CASSIAGGNNYGYTF.

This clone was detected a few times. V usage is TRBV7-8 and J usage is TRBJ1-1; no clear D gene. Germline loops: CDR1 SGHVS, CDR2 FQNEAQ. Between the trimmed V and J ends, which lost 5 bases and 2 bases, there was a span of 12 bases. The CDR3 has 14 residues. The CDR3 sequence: CASSPFLLNTEAFF. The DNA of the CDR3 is TGTGCCAGCAGCCCCTTCCTACTCAACACTGAAGCTTTCTTT.